The T cell receptor (beta chain) under discussion was sequenced for a study of cytomegalovirus exposure and HLA in healthy donors. At the level of the study: From HLA-typed donors, an early data release held approximately 85 million unique TCRs. Study-wide findings and caveats: TCR beta sequences numbering over 15,000 were associated with HLA alleles at 0.05 false discovery rate in a later analysis. Certain indistinguishable V segments, among them TRBV6-2 and TRBV6-3, were excluded.

Points on this clone: What it binds is not known.

Trimming pared 6 bases from V and 2 bases from J, leaving 16 bases between. The length of the CDR3 is 15 residues. Germline V gene lookup returns CDR1 LNHDA and CDR2 SQIVND (reference sequence). PCR used 60 Vbeta primers and 13 Jbeta primers. Measured with immunoSEQ multiplex PCR; TCRdb has only the in-frame clones, and not every one. The sample holds some 200,000 clones; around 77% are singletons and the top ten take 2.9%. Sequenced input: PBMCs. The clonotype originates from a woman aged 30 to 39 in good health and CMV-seronegative. This chain joins TRBV19 and TRBJ1-1, with D unclear. CDR3 sequence (DNA): TGTGCCAGTAGCGTTCGGGAATTGCCAAACACTGAAGCTTTCTTT. Protein: CASSVRELPNTEAFF.